The 20 T cell receptor beta chains below were found in one sample sequenced in a study of T cell responses to AZD1222 COVID-19 vaccine. Method: immunoSEQ multiplex PCR; TCRdb's copy keeps in-frame clones and lacks some. The profile shows 200,000 to 250,000 clones, around 94% of them singletons. Material: peripheral blood, obtained 28 days after the second dose of the MenACWY control vaccine. These receptor sequences come from an adult who received the MenACWY meningococcal vaccine as a control.

This CDR3 reads CASSYRDQLNEQFF. CDR3 DNA: TGTGCCAGCAGTTACCGGGACCAACTCAATGAGCAGTTCTTC. The rearrangement uses TRBV7-8 and TRBJ2-1; D may correspond to TRBD1 or TRBD2 (5 bases each). Per germline, CDR1 SGHVS and CDR2 FQNEAQ. The length of the CDR3 is 14 residues. The V gene lost 6 bases and the J gene lost 6 bases, with 15 bases spanning the gap.

This chain links TRBV13 with TRBJ1-2, with 10 bases identical to TRBD1. The germline V gene encodes CDR1 PRHDT and CDR2 FYEKMQ (reference sequence). The CDR3 has 15 residues. J gave up 9 bases and V 6 bases, and 13 bases lay outside the gene matches. The CDR3 reads CASRLWGQGQVSYTF. The CDR3 nucleotides are TGTGCCAGCAGACTCTGGGGACAGGGGCAAGTCAGCTACACCTTC.

The chain recombines TRBV6-2 or TRBV6-3 with TRBJ2-7, with D perhaps TRBD1 or TRBD2 (6 bases each). The germline V and J ends were trimmed by 6 bases and 2 bases, with 17 bases remaining between them. CDR1 is MNHEY and CDR2 is SVGEGT in the germline V gene. This CDR3 comprises 15 residues. CDR3 sequence reads: CASSRGRDWAYEQYF. CDR3 nucleotides: TGTGCCAGCAGCCGGGGGCGGGACTGGGCCTACGAGCAGTACTTC.

The CDR3 nucleotides are TGTGCCTGGAATGAGGCAGGGAGCACCGGGGAGCTGTTTTTT. It codes for CAWNEAGSTGELFF. The V and J genes are TRBV30 and TRBJ2-2; either TRBD1 or TRBD2 may supply D (5 bases each). Germline V CDR1 and CDR2: GTSNPN, SVGIG (reference sequence). The CDR3 contains 14 residues. V dropped 4 bases and J dropped 4 bases, with 13 bases sitting between them.

This chain joins TRBV6-5 and TRBJ2-3; D is possibly TRBD2 (6 bases). The CDR3 runs to 14 residues. CDR1 is MNHEY and CDR2 is SVGAGI in the germline V gene. V was cut by 8 bases and J by 2 bases, with 14 bases left in between. CDR3 coding DNA: TGTGCCAGCTCCGGGGGTAGCACCACAGATACGCAGTATTTT. This gives the protein CASSGGSTTDTQYF.

The V call is TRBV7-8, the J call TRBJ1-6; unclear D gene. This CDR3 has 13 residues. Germline V CDR1 and CDR2: SGHVS, FQNEAQ. V was clipped by 3 bases and J by 8 bases, with 8 bases between them. CDR3 protein: CASSLVGDSPLHF. For the CDR3, the DNA is TGTGCCAGCAGCTTGGTCGGGGATTCACCCCTCCACTTT. Together with reference TRBV7-8 and TRBJ1-6, the CDR3 gives the full variable domain: GAGVSQSPRYKVAKRGQDVALRCDPISGHVSLFWYQQALGQGPEFLTYFQNEAQLDKSGLPSDRFFAERPEGSVSTLKIQRTQQEDSAVYLCASSLVGDSPLHFGNGTRLTVT.

This clone was observed once. The rearrangement uses TRBV19 and TRBJ2-5, with D unresolved. CDR3 length: 13 residues. Between the trimmed V and J ends, which lost 3 bases and 3 bases, there was a span of 8 bases. The germline gives CDR1 LNHDA, CDR2 SQIVND (reference sequence). CDR3 amino acids: CASSIKVEETQYF. Here the CDR3 DNA reads TGTGCCAGTAGTATTAAGGTGGAAGAGACCCAGTACTTC.

The chain is built from TRBV2 and TRBJ1-2; tentatively, D is TRBD1 (5 bases). The germline V and J ends were trimmed by 6 bases and 2 bases, with 7 bases remaining between them. CDR1 is SNHLY and CDR2 is FYNNEI in the germline V gene. The CDR3 length is 12 residues. CDR3 DNA: TGTGCCAGCAGCAGGGAGAACTATGGCTACACCTTC. Translated: CASSRENYGYTF.

The gene calls are TRBV18 and TRBJ2-5; D is possibly TRBD2 (6 bases). The CDR3 has 16 residues. The ends were cut back, 3 bases at V and 6 bases at J, with 20 bases in the middle. Germline V lookup: CDR1 KGHSH, CDR2 LQKENI. The CDR3 nucleotides are TGTGCCAGCTCACCCTCGGCCGGGCGGGGATGGAAGACCCAGTACTTC. Its protein product is CASSPSAGRGWKTQYF.

The chain uses TRBV28 and TRBJ2-7, with D possibly TRBD2 on 5 matching bases. In germline, CDR1 is MDHEN, CDR2 SYDVKM. Trimming shortened V by 2 bases and J by 6 bases, and 14 bases separated the two germline ends. The CDR3 has 14 residues. The CDR3 DNA reads as TGTGCCAGCAGTTTAGACCCCGGACTTCTCGAGCAGTACTTC. This gives the protein CASSLDPGLLEQYF.

V gene TRBV5-6 combines with J gene TRBJ2-3; 8 nucleotides match TRBD2. The CDR3 is 16 amino acids. The junction had 3 bases not matched to a gene; V was cut back by 0 bases and J by 0 bases. The germline V gene has CDR1 SGHDT and CDR2 YYEEEE. The CDR3 is CASSLVASGSTDTQYF. For the CDR3, the DNA is TGTGCCAGCAGCTTGGTGGCTAGCGGGAGCACAGATACGCAGTATTTT.

The chain carries TRBV7-3 and TRBJ2-1; D is uncertain. The CDR3 is 12 amino acids. V was clipped by 3 bases and J by 4 bases, with 4 bases between them. Germline-derived CDR1 and CDR2 are SGHTA and FQGTGA. The CDR3 region is CASSFRYNEQFF. The DNA of the CDR3 is TGTGCCAGCAGCTTCCGGTACAATGAGCAGTTCTTC.

This chain connects TRBV10-3 to TRBJ2-1, with 10 bases fitting TRBD2. The V segment lost 2 bases and the J segment 3 bases; nucleotides outside the gene matches: 7. The germline V gene encodes CDR1 ENHRY and CDR2 SYGVKD. The CDR3 runs to 17 residues. In DNA form, the CDR3 reads TGTGCCATCAGTGAGGAGAGCGGGAGGGTGCTCTACAATGAGCAGTTCTTC. Translation: CAISEESGRVLYNEQFF.

This clone occurred once. The genes are TRBV19 and TRBJ1-1, with D perhaps matching TRBD1 (5 bases). This CDR3 contains 18 residues. Germline CDR1 and CDR2: LNHDA and SQIVND (reference sequence). Trimming pared 7 bases from V and 3 bases from J, leaving 27 bases between. This CDR3 reads CASTYKGGRGYRYTEAFF. CDR3 bases: TGTGCCAGTACCTATAAGGGCGGCCGGGGGTATAGGTACACTGAAGCTTTCTTT.

This clone was seen a single time. J is TRBJ1-3 and V is TRBV28; tentatively, D is TRBD1 (6 bases). With 4 bases removed from V and 2 bases from J, the gap between germline ends came to 15 bases. CDR1 MDHEN and CDR2 SYDVKM come from the germline V gene. CDR3 size: 16 residues. The CDR3 region is CASSSPWGDTGNTIYF. CDR3 DNA sequence: TGTGCCAGCAGTTCCCCTTGGGGGGACACTGGAAACACCATATATTTT.

DNA for the CDR3: TGTGCCAGTAGTACAAGCTACGTGGACTATGGCTACACCTTC. Amino acid sequence: CASSTSYVDYGYTF. This chain uses TRBV19 with TRBJ1-2; D is ambiguous. There are 14 residues in the CDR3. Trimming removed 4 bases from V and 3 bases from J, with 12 bases in between. Germline CDR1 reads LNHDA; CDR2 reads SQIVND (reference sequence).

Concerning this clone: Other DNA sequences in the sample encode the same CDR3. This rearrangement joins TRBV4-3 to TRBJ1-3; D is perhaps TRBD1 (5 bases). The germline V gene has CDR1 LGHNA and CDR2 YSLEER. The CDR3 consists of 15 residues. The V end was cut by 1 base, the J end by 0 bases, with 7 bases between. CDR3 DNA: TGCGCCAGCAGCCAAGGTACAGGCTCTGGAAACACCATATATTTT. Its protein is CASSQGTGSGNTIYF.

The V and J genes are TRBV29-1 and TRBJ2-7; tentative D call: TRBD2 (7 bases). There are 12 residues in the CDR3. Trimming removed 4 bases at V and 2 bases at J, with 9 bases between. Germline CDR1 reads SQVTM; CDR2 reads ANQGSEA. The CDR3 reads CSVGGGPYEQYF. CDR3 DNA sequence: TGCAGCGTTGGGGGGGGCCCCTACGAGCAGTACTTC.

The chain has TRBV7-2 and TRBJ1-4; a weak D match, TRBD1 (6 bases). CDR3 length equals 16 residues. From germline, CDR1 is SGHTA and CDR2 FQGNSA. Between the trimmed V and J ends, which lost 1 base and 3 bases, there was a span of 12 bases. Here the CDR3 reads CASSLVLGAPNEKLFF. CDR3 DNA sequence: TGTGCCAGCAGCTTAGTGTTGGGGGCGCCTAATGAAAAACTGTTTTTT.

The chain combines TRBV28 with TRBJ2-7, with D possibly being TRBD1 (5 bases). V was clipped by 4 bases and J by 4 bases, with 11 bases between them. This CDR3 contains 13 residues. CDR1 MDHEN and CDR2 SYDVKM come from the germline V gene. The CDR3 DNA sequence: TGTGCCAGCAGTTCAAGACAGTCTTACGAGCAGTACTTC. Its translation is CASSSRQSYEQYF.